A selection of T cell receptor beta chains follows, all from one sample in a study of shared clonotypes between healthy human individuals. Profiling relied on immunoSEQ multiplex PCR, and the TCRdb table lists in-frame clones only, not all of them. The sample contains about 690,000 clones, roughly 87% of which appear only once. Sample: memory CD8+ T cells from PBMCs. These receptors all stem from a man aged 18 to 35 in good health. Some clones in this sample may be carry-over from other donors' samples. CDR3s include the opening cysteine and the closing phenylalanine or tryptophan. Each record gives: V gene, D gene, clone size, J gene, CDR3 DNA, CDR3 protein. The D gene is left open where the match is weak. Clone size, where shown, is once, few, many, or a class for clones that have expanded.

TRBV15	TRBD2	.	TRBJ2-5	TGTGCCACCAGCAGACATAGCAGCGGGATTGCCCAAGAGACCCAGTACTTC	CATSRHSSGIAQETQYF
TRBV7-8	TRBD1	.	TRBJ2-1	TGTGCCAGCAGCCTTCCTACCGGGACAGGTAACAATGAGCAGTTCTTC	CASSLPTGTGNNEQFF
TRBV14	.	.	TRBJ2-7	TGTGCCAGCAGCCAAGTTGGGAACTTTCGCGCTAGACGGGGCGAGCAGTACTTC	CASSQVGNFRARRGEQYF
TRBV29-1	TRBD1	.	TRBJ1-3	TGCAGCGCCCTGACAGGGGCATACTCTGGAAACACCATATATTTT	CSALTGAYSGNTIYF
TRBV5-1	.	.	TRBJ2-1	TGCGCCAGCAGGCCTATCGGGGAACCAGGGCAGTTCTTC	CASRPIGEPGQFF
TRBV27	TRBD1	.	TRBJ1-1	TGTGCCACCAGGACAGGGGGCACTGAAGCTTTCTTT	CATRTGGTEAFF
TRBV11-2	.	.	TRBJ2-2	TGTGCCAGCAGCTTAGATCCGCGGGATAACACCGGGGAGCTGTTTTTT	CASSLDPRDNTGELFF
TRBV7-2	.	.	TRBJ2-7	TGTGCCAGCAGGGGGACGGGGACTTACGAGCAGTACTTC	CASRGTGTYEQYF
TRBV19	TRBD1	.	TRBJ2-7	TGTGCCAGTAGGTACCCAGGGGGTACCGCGCAGTACTTC	CASRYPGGTAQYF
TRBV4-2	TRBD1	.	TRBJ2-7	TGTGCCAGCAGCCAAGATGACAGGGAAGTCTACGAGCAGTACTTC	CASSQDDREVYEQYF
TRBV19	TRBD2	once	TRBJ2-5	TGTGCCAGTAGTATAGATGGGCTAGCGGGAGAGGAGACCCAGTACTTC	CASSIDGLAGEETQYF
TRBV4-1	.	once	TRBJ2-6	TGCGCCAGCAGCTTTCCGGGGCCCCGGACAGATCATTCTGGGGCCAACGTCCTGACTTTC	CASSFPGPRTDHSGANVLTF
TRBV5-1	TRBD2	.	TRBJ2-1	TGCGCCAGCAGCTTGGTGACTAGCAGCTACAATGAGCAGTTCTTC	CASSLVTSSYNEQFF
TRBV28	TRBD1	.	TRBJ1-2	TGTGCCAGCAGCCGGGACAGGGGGCTAACTAACTATGGCTACACCTTC	CASSRDRGLTNYGYTF
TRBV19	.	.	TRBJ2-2	TGTGCCAGTAGTACCGGGACCGGGGAGCTGTTTTTT	CASSTGTGELFF
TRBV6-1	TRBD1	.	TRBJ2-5	TGTGCCAGCAGAGCCGGGACAGGGGGCCAAGAGACCCAGTACTTC	CASRAGTGGQETQYF
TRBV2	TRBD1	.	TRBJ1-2	TGTGCCAGCAAAGTGGGACAGCCTCAGCGACTTTATGGCTACACCTTC	CASKVGQPQRLYGYTF
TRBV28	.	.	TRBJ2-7	TGTGCCAGCAGCAAACCCAAGAACTACGAGCAGTACTTC	CASSKPKNYEQYF
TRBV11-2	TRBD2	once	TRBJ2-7	TGTGCCAGCAGCCAACCCCGGGGGGAAGTCTTCTTCGAGCAGTACTTC	CASSQPRGEVFFEQYF
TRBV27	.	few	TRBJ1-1	TGTGCCAGCAGTTTTCAGGGAAACACTGAAGCTTTCTTT	CASSFQGNTEAFF
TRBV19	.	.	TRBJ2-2	TGTGCCAGTAGATCTTACCCCTCTCCGGAGCTGTTTTTT	CASRSYPSPELFF
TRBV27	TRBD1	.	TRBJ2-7	TGTGCCAGCAGTTTAGTTCGGACAGGCGAGTCCTACGAGCAGTACTTC	CASSLVRTGESYEQYF
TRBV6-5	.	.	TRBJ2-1	TGTGCCAGCAAAAGACTGCCCTCCTACAATGAGCAGTTCTTC	CASKRLPSYNEQFF
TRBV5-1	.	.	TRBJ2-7	TGCGCCAGCAGCTTCTCAGGGGGGACCTACGAGCAGTACTTC	CASSFSGGTYEQYF
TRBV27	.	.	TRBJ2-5	TGTGCCAGCAGTTTTCATCTGACGGCTGCTGGGGAGACCCAGTACTTC	CASSFHLTAAGETQYF
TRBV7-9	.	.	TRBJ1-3	TGTGCCAGCAGCTTAGGGGTACCGGACACCATATATTTT	CASSLGVPDTIYF
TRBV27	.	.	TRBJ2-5	TGTGCCAGCAGCCTTCTCCGAACGGGAGAGACCCAGTACTTC	CASSLLRTGETQYF
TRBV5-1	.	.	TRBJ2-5	TGCGCCAGCAGCTTGGACCCCCCCTACGGGAGTGGAGAGACCCAGTACTTC	CASSLDPPYGSGETQYF
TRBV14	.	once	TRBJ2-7	TGTGCCAGCAGCCATAGGACAGCTAAGACCTACGAGCAGTACTTC	CASSHRTAKTYEQYF
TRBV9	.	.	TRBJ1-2	TGTGCCAGCAGCAAAGCTGGGGGGAACTATGGCTACACCTTC	CASSKAGGNYGYTF
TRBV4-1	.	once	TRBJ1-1	TGCGCCAGCAGCCAAGGATTGAACGGGAACACTGAAGCTTTCTTT	CASSQGLNGNTEAFF
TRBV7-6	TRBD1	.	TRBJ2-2	TGTGCCAGCAGCTCCGACAGGGCCCAGTGGACCGGGGAGCTGTTTTTT	CASSSDRAQWTGELFF
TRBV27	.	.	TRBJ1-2	TGTGCCAGCAGTTTATACGGGACTCTAGGCTACACCTTC	CASSLYGTLGYTF
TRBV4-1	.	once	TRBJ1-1	TGCGCCAGCAGCCAAGAGATCTACGGGATCGCTGAAGCTTTCTTT	CASSQEIYGIAEAFF
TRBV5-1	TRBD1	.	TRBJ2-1	TGCGCCAGCAGCTCCTATTTTACAGGGGGCGGGTACGGGTACAATGAGCAGTTCTTC	CASSSYFTGGGYGYNEQFF
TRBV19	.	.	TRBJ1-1	TGTGCCAGTAGTATGTGGAGGGAAGGGGGCACTGAAGCTTTCTTT	CASSMWREGGTEAFF
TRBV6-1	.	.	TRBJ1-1	TGTGCCAGCAGTGAAGTGGCCGTCTACGCTGAAGCTTTCTTT	CASSEVAVYAEAFF
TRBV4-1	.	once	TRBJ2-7	TGCGCCAGCAGCCAAGCCCAGCACTCCTACGAGCAGTACTTC	CASSQAQHSYEQYF
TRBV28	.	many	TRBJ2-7	TGTGCCAGCATCTCCAATTCCTACGAGCAGTACTTC	CASISNSYEQYF
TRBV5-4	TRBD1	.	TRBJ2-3	TGTGCCAGCAGCTCACCGACAGGGCTCAGCACAGATACGCAGTATTTT	CASSSPTGLSTDTQYF
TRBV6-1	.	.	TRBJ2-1	TGTGCCAGCAGTAAGAGGAGTGAAGTTAACAATGAGCAGTTCTTC	CASSKRSEVNNEQFF
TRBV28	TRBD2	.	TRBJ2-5	TGTGCCAGCAGTTTCTTGGTCGGGGGGAGGCGGGAGCAGTACTTC	CASSFLVGGRREQYF
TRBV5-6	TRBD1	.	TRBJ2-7	TGTGCCAGCAGCTTGTCAGGGGGATCCTACGAGCAGTACTTC	CASSLSGGSYEQYF
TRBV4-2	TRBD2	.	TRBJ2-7	TGTGCCAGCAGCCAAGATCTTGGGGAGGGGTCCTACGAGCAGTACTTC	CASSQDLGEGSYEQYF
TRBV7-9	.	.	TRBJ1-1	TGTGCCAGCAGCTTACTAAAGGATGAAGCTTTCTTT	CASSLLKDEAFF
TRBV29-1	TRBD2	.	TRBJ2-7	TGCAGCGTTGAAGGGCTAGCGGGAGACAACGCCTCCTACGAGCAGTACTTC	CSVEGLAGDNASYEQYF